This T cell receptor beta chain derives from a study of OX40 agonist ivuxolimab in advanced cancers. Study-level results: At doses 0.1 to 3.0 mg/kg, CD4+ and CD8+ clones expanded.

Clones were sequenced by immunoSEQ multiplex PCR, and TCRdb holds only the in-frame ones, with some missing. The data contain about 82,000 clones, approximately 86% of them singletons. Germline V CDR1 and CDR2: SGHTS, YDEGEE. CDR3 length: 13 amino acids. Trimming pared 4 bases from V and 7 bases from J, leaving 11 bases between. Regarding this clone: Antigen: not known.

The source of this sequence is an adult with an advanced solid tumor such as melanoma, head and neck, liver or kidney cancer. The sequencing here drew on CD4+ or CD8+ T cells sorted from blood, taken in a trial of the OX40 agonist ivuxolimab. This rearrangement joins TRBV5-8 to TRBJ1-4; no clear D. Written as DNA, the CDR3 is TGTGCCAGCAGCCCATGGGGTGGTGAAAAACTGTTTTTT. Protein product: CASSPWGGEKLFF.